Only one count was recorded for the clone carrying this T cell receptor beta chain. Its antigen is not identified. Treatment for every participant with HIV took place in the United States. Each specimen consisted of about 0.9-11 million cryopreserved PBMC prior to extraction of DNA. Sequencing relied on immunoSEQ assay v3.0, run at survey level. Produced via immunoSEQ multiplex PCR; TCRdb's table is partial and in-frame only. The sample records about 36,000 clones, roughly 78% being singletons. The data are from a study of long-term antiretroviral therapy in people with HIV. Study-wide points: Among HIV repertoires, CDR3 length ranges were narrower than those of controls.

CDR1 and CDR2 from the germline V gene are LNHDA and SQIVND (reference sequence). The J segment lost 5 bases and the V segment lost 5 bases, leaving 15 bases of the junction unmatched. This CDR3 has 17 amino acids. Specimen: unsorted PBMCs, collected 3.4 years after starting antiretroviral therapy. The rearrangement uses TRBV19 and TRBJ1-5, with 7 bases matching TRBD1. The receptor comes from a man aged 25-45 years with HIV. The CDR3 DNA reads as TGTGCCAGTAGTTCCACCCGGGACAGCTTTTCGGATCAGCCCCAGCATTTT. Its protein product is CASSSTRDSFSDQPQHF.